These 26 T cell receptor beta chains came from one sample sequenced in a study of blood T cell repertoires in COVID-19 (dated by TCRdb to 2018 to 2021). The library was produced with the immunoSEQ multiplex PCR assay. The source is immuneACCESS, and TCRdb retained only in-frame sequences with V and J called. Part of the clones is not carried over; for the studies checked, unresolved V genes explain less than half of this, and the remainder is unexplained. The sample has tens of thousands of clones on record, around 74% of them singletons. The ten largest make up around 9.4% of the sample. Material for sequencing was peripheral blood. The source is a human donor in a cohort sampled during active COVID-19.

Here the CDR3 DNA reads TGTGCCAGCAACAGGGAACAAGAGACCCAGTACTTC. Translating it yields CASNREQETQYF. The chain uses TRBV6-5 and TRBJ2-5; tentatively, D is TRBD1 (6 bases). Looked up from germline, CDR1 is MNHEY and CDR2 is SVGAGI. V lost 7 bases and J 2 bases, leaving 8 bases between the germline ends. This CDR3 spans 12 amino acids.

The chain uses TRBV5-3 and TRBJ2-2, with D hard to call. TRBV5-3 is given ORF status, its function remaining uncertain. The germline V and J ends were trimmed by 4 bases and 8 bases, with 9 bases remaining between them. The CDR3 has 12 amino acids. Here the CDR3 DNA reads TGTGCCAGAAGCCCAGTACAGGGGGAGCTGTTTTTT. It specifies CARSPVQGELFF.

The V gene is TRBV11-3, the J gene TRBJ1-2, with D possibly being TRBD1 (6 bases). V was pared by 3 bases and J by 8 bases, with 13 bases between. The CDR3 loop spans 13 amino acids. Germline loops: CDR1 SGHNT, CDR2 YENEEA. CDR3 sequence reads: CASSLSQGSGYTF. CDR3 in DNA: TGTGCCAGCAGCTTGAGTCAGGGGAGCGGCTACACCTTC.

This clone has only a few counts. This chain uses TRBV3-1 (or the pseudogene TRBV3-2) with TRBJ1-6, with TRBD1 matching over 7 bases. The CDR3 is 16 amino acids. Germline V CDR1 and CDR2: LGHDT, YNNKEL (reference sequence). Unmatched junction bases numbered 8, after V lost 2 bases and J lost 7 bases. Here the CDR3 DNA reads TGTGCCAGCAGCCAACGTGGAGGGGGCTTGAATTCACCCCTCCACTTT. Translation gives CASSQRGGGLNSPLHF.

This CDR3 is CASSQTGFNQPQHF. DNA of the CDR3: TGTGCCAGCAGTCAGACAGGATTCAATCAGCCCCAGCATTTT. V gene TRBV2 combines with J gene TRBJ1-5; D is perhaps TRBD1 (6 bases). The CDR3 has 14 residues. CDR1 is SNHLY and CDR2 is FYNNEI in the germline V gene. The germline V and J ends were trimmed by 5 bases and 3 bases, with 11 bases remaining between them.

The chain joins TRBV28 to TRBJ1-6; 7 bases line up with TRBD1. The CDR3 runs to 13 residues. Germline-derived CDR1 and CDR2 are MDHEN and SYDVKM. Trimming cost V 8 bases and J 14 bases; bases outside gene matches: 12. The CDR3 coding sequence is TGTGCCAGCGGAGACAGGGCTTTTTTCACCCTCCACTTT. Protein product: CASGDRAFFTLHF.

The chain uses TRBV5-1 and TRBJ2-2, with a weak D call TRBD1 (5 bases). Trimming stripped 0 bases from V and 6 bases from J, with 6 bases between. The CDR3 totals 13 residues. Germline values: CDR1 SGHRS, CDR2 YFSETQ. In DNA form, the CDR3 reads TGCGCCAGCAGCTTGGTGGGGCCCGGGGAGCTGTTTTTT. Translated: CASSLVGPGELFF.

The chain links TRBV2 to TRBJ2-7; D is unclear. V gave up 1 base and J gave up 11 bases, with 15 bases separating them. The CDR3 runs 13 residues. CDR1 and CDR2 from the germline V gene are SNHLY and FYNNEI. The CDR3 region is CASSEERADAKYF. CDR3 in DNA: TGTGCCAGCAGTGAAGAGCGAGCAGACGCCAAGTACTTC.

The chain combines TRBV5-1 with TRBJ2-7; a weak D match, TRBD2 (6 bases). CDR3 length: 15 residues. The V end lost 4 bases, the J end lost 6 bases, and 20 bases lay between the germline ends. Per germline, CDR1 SGHRS and CDR2 YFSETQ. The CDR3 spells CASSVEAGVPGEQYF. CDR3 in DNA: TGCGCCAGCAGCGTGGAAGCGGGCGTTCCCGGCGAGCAGTACTTC.

At least ten counts were recorded for this clone. This chain uses TRBV6-5 with TRBJ1-6; D gene unclear. The germline V gene encodes CDR1 MNHEY and CDR2 SVGAGI. Trimming pared 6 bases from V and 7 bases from J, leaving 10 bases between. The CDR3 extends over 13 amino acids. The CDR3 nucleotides read TGTGCCAGCAGGCCGGGGTTCAATTCACCCCTCCACTTT. The encoded protein is CASRPGFNSPLHF.

This clone has just one count. The chain recombines TRBV5-4 with TRBJ1-1; TRBD1 is a possible D gene (5 bases). The CDR3 loop spans 15 amino acids. In germline, CDR1 is SGHNT, CDR2 YYREEE (reference sequence). Trimming cost V 2 bases and J 4 bases, with 15 bases left between them. The CDR3 spells CASSFAQGGRTEAFF. CDR3 in DNA: TGTGCCAGCAGCTTTGCGCAGGGAGGGCGCACTGAAGCTTTCTTT.

This chain connects TRBV7-9 to TRBJ1-1; 8 nucleotides agree with TRBD1. The CDR3 totals 15 residues. J gave up 4 bases and V 2 bases, and 6 bases lay outside the gene matches. Germline V gene lookup returns CDR1 SEHNR and CDR2 FQNEAQ (reference sequence). The CDR3 sequence is CASSLLLTGGTEAFF. CDR3 nucleotides: TGTGCCAGCAGCTTACTACTTACAGGGGGCACTGAAGCTTTCTTT.

A single count supports this clone. This chain uses TRBV9 with TRBJ2-5, with 8 positions matching TRBD2. This CDR3 comprises 15 residues. After removal of 4 bases from V and 2 bases from J, the junction contained 7 bases not matched to a gene. Per the germline V gene, CDR1 is SGDLS and CDR2 is YYNGEE. The CDR3 DNA reads as TGTGCCAGCAGCCCCGGACTAGCAAGGCAAGAGACCCAGTACTTC. It yields the protein CASSPGLARQETQYF.

V gene TRBV5-1 combines with J gene TRBJ1-6, with 7 bases lining up with TRBD1. The trim removed 5 bases at V and 6 bases at J, leaving 5 bases unmatched. The CDR3 loop spans 14 amino acids. Germline CDR1 reads SGHRS; CDR2 reads YFSETQ. DNA for the CDR3: TGCGCCAGCAGTGACGGGACAGTTAATTCACCCCTCCACTTT. It specifies CASSDGTVNSPLHF.

V is TRBV25-1 and J is TRBJ2-7; D might be TRBD1 (6 bases). This CDR3 is 14 amino acids long. Germline loops: CDR1 MGHDK, CDR2 SYGVNS. The ends were cut back, 7 bases at V and 0 bases at J, with 13 bases in the middle. The CDR3 sequence is CASKPGESSYEQYF. CDR3 DNA: TGTGCCAGCAAACCAGGGGAGAGCTCCTACGAGCAGTACTTC.

The rearrangement joins TRBV19 to TRBJ1-6; possible D gene TRBD1, 5 bases. V was pared by 3 bases and J by 9 bases, with 12 bases between. In germline, CDR1 is LNHDA, CDR2 SQIVND (reference sequence). CDR3 length: 14 amino acids. The CDR3 spells CASSIQLRGSPLHF. The CDR3, as DNA: TGTGCCAGTAGTATTCAGCTTAGGGGTTCACCCCTCCACTTT.

The rearrangement links TRBV2 to TRBJ2-1; TRBD2 agrees at 7 bases. Trimming removed 6 bases from V and 0 bases from J; junction bases left unmatched: 5. Germline CDR1 and CDR2: SNHLY and FYNNEI. The CDR3 totals 15 residues. Here the CDR3 DNA reads TGTGCCAGCAGCCAGCGGGGAGCCTCCTACAATGAGCAGTTCTTC. This codes for CASSQRGASYNEQFF.

The chain carries TRBV5-1 and TRBJ2-7; D may be TRBD1 (6 bases). V was shortened by 0 bases and J by 7 bases, with 17 bases between the two germline ends. The CDR3 covers 15 residues. From germline, CDR1 is SGHRS and CDR2 YFSETQ. The CDR3 DNA follows: TGCGCCAGCAGCTTGGTGCCAGGGGAGCGAGGTGAGCAGTACTTC. Its translation is CASSLVPGERGEQYF.

In DNA form, the CDR3 reads TGTGCCAGCAGCCAAGAGGAGGGGGCGGGTGGCTTCGCTTTCTTT. It codes for CASSQEEGAGGFAFF. The chain joins TRBV3-1 (or the pseudogene TRBV3-2) to TRBJ1-1; 7 bases align to TRBD1. V lost 0 bases to trimming and J lost 11 bases; unmatched junction nucleotides: 12. The CDR3 is 15 residues long. Germline CDR1 and CDR2: LGHDT and YNNKEL (reference sequence).

As DNA, the CDR3 is TGTGCCAGCAGCGTAGGGACAGCCCCTGAAGCTTTCTTT. It encodes CASSVGTAPEAFF. The chain has TRBV9 and TRBJ1-1, with a tentative D call TRBD1 (6 bases). The CDR3 loop spans 13 amino acids. Trimming took 0 bases from V and 6 from J, leaving 9 bases between them. Germline V CDR1 and CDR2: SGDLS, YYNGEE.

This clone appeared a single time. This chain uses TRBV6-6 with TRBJ2-4; TRBD1 matches at 9 bases. Germline CDR1 and CDR2: MNHNY and SVGAGI (reference sequence). The CDR3 totals 16 residues. V was clipped by 6 bases and J by 1 base; unmatched bases: 7. The CDR3, as DNA: TGTGCCAGCAGCCATGGACAGGGGCAGGCCAAAAACATTCAGTACTTC. It is translated as CASSHGQGQAKNIQYF.

This clone was observed a handful of times. The CDR3 loop is CASSQGAGGASGNTIYF. The CDR3 nucleotides read TGTGCCAGCAGCCAGGGGGCAGGGGGCGCGTCGGGAAACACCATATATTTT. V and J are TRBV3-1 (or the pseudogene TRBV3-2) and TRBJ1-3; 8 bases fit TRBD1. In germline, CDR1 is LGHDT, CDR2 YNNKEL (reference sequence). Trimming removed 3 bases from V and 4 bases from J; junction bases left unmatched: 11. The CDR3 totals 17 residues.

The rearrangement joins TRBV19 to TRBJ2-5; the D gene is possibly TRBD2 (6 bases). Trimming took off 4 bases at V and 4 bases at J, with 16 bases between the two ends. Germline V gives CDR1 LNHDA, CDR2 SQIVND (reference sequence). This CDR3 comprises 15 residues. The CDR3 region is CASSRASAGSETQYF. As DNA, the CDR3 is TGTGCCAGTAGTAGGGCTAGCGCGGGGTCAGAGACCCAGTACTTC.

This clone is a singleton in its sample. The chain is built from TRBV10-3 and TRBJ2-2, with 10 bases lining up with TRBD1. This CDR3 contains 16 residues. After removal of 4 bases from V and 4 bases from J, the junction contained 6 bases not matched to a gene. In germline, CDR1 is ENHRY, CDR2 SYGVKD. The DNA of the CDR3 is TGTGCCATCAGTGGGGACAGGGGAGTTACCACCGGGGAGCTGTTTTTT. It specifies CAISGDRGVTTGELFF.

The chain uses TRBV11-1 and TRBJ1-1; tentatively, D is TRBD1 (5 bases). CDR1 is SGHAT and CDR2 is FQDESV in the germline V gene (reference sequence). The CDR3 has 14 amino acids. Between the trimmed V and J ends, which lost 4 bases and 8 bases, there was a span of 17 bases. CDR3 amino acids: CASSYRDLATEAFF. For the CDR3, the DNA is TGTGCCAGCAGCTATCGGGACTTAGCTACCGAAGCTTTCTTT.

The V call is TRBV18, the J call TRBJ2-1; weak D call: TRBD1 (8 bases). Trimming removed 1 base from V and 6 bases from J, with 22 bases in between. This CDR3 has 18 residues. In germline, CDR1 is KGHSH, CDR2 LQKENI. CDR3 bases: TGTGCCAGCTCACCACTGGACAGGGTTACTTTAGCGGGCAATGAGCAGTTCTTC. Its protein product is CASSPLDRVTLAGNEQFF.